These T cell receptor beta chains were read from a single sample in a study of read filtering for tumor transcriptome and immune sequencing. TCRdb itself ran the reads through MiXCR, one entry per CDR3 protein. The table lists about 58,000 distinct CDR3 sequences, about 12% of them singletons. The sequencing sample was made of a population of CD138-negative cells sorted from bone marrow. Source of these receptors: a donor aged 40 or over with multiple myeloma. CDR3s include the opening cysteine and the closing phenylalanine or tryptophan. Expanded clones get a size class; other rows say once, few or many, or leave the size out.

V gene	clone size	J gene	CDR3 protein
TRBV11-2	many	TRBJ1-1	CASSTQTGLRMNTEAFF
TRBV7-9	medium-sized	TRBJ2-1	CASGRDSDNEQFF
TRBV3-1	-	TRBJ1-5	CASSQEGTVIGNQPQHF
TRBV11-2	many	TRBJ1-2	CASSLGLQGSDGYGYTF
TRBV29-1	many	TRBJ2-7	CSVEGRISGKQYF
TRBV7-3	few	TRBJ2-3	CASSSEPGLAGETSTDTLYF
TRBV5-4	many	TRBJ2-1	CASSSPGTSGVLSYNEQFF
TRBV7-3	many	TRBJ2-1	CASSPSTRSLNEQFF
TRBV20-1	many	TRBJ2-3	CSARDRTGATDTQYF
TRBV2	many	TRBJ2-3	CASSEGDQSLNTQYF
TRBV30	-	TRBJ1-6	CAWTAPGQDWSPLHF
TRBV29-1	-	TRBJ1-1	CSVELDQRNTEAFF
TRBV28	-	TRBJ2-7	CASRPYPDRAREQYF
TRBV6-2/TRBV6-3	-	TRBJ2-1	CASSSDRGGGNEQFF
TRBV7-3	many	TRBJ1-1	CASSLRLATEAFF
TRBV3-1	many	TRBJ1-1	CASSRWSRGTEAFF
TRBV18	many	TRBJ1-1	CASSPPTLEAFF
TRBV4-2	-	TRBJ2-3	CASSQDKRITDTQYF
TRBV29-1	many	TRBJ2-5	CSVARGLQETQYF
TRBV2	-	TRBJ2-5	CASSGGGFQETQYF
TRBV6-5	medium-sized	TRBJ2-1	CASSYDRGNEQFF
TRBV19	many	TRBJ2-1	CASNHPTGGSRHEQFF
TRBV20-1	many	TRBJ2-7	CSATAWGVMQYF
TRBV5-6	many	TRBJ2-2	CASSRFRGANTGELFF
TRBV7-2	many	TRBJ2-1	CASSLGLAHNEQFF
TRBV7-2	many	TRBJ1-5	CASSPQGTSSNQPQHF
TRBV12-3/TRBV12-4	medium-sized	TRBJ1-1	CASNLWGGPRGNTEAFF
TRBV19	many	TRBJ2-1	CASKGGLTPGYNEQFF
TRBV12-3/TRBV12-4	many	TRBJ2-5	CASSLAGGGETQYF
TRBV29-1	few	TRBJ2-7	CSVGYTREQYF
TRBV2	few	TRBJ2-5	CDSSTDRGYETQYF
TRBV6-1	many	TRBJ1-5	CASTGSLGQPQHF
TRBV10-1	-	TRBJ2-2	CASQESTGELFF
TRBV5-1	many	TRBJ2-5	CASNPGEETQYF
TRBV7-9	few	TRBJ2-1	CASSLGPQRGNEQFF
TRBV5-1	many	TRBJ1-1	CASRSGQGSEAFF
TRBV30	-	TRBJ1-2	CAWRLEWPFNYGYTF
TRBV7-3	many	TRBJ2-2	CASSPTVQGGGELFF
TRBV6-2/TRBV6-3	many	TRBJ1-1	CASRTDRGTMNTEAFF
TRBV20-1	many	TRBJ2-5	CSASDVLAGDQETQYF
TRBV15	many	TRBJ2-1	CATSRDGTGGYNEQFF
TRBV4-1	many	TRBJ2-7	CASSRSGTGMYEQYF
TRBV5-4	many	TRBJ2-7	CASSLGGLGAYEQYF
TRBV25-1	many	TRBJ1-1	CASSESRGNLNTEAFF
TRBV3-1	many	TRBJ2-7	CASSQGRASYEQYF
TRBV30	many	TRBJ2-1	CAWTFNDNEQFF
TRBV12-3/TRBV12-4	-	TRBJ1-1	CASSPRIVGNTEAFF
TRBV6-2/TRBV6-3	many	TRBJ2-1	CASRPHVPGAGKITYNEQFF
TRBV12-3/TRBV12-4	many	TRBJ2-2	CASSHRRLSDGELFF
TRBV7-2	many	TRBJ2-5	CASSLEGRGGTQYF
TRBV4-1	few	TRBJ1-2	CASSPNRDRAYTF
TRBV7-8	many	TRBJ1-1	CASSLAIRTTNTEAFF
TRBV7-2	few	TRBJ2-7	CASSLERSGGVYEQYF
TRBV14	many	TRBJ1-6	CASSHPGTSKPNSPLHF
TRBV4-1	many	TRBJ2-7	CASSQPSGGGSYEQYF